This TCR beta chain was found in a study of blood T cell repertoires in COVID-19. Profiled with immunoSEQ multiplex PCR; TCRdb holds only in-frame clones, not every one. The sample has tens of thousands of clones, more than 65% seen once. Sample: peripheral blood. The receptor comes from a woman aged 45-65 years with acute or convalescent COVID-19.

In DNA form, the CDR3 reads TGTGCCAGCAGCTTAGCCCCCCTTAGCAATCAGCCCCAGCATTTT. It translates to CASSLAPLSNQPQHF. The chain links TRBV5-5 to TRBJ1-5; unclear D gene. This CDR3 comprises 15 residues. The germline V gene has CDR1 SGHKS and CDR2 YYEKEE (reference sequence). V was clipped by 2 bases and J by 0 bases, with 9 bases between them.